These T cell receptor beta chains were read from a single sample in a study of blood T cells in healthy people across ages. TCRdb re-derived calls from the 5' RACE reads in MiXCR, one entry per CDR3 protein. The sample yields 1,800,000 or so distinct CDR3 sequences, about 39% seen once. The specimen sequenced was blood. These receptors all stem from a human donor in good health. The CDR3 runs from the conserved cysteine through the conserved F or W. A D gene is named only where the DNA matches it firmly. The size field is filled for only some rows; it gives once, few, many or a size class.

D	size	J	V	CDR3	DNA
TRBD2	.	TRBJ2-4	TRBV27	CASSLRLAGFEDIQYF	TGTGCCAGCAGTTTAAGGCTAGCGGGGTTTGAAGACATTCAGTACTTC
TRBD2	few	TRBJ2-3	TRBV3-1	CASKAGLAEDTQYF	TGTGCCAGCAAGGCGGGACTAGCGGAAGATACGCAGTATTTT
.	few	TRBJ2-3	TRBV5-5	CASSPTGTRSTDTQYF	TGTGCCAGCAGCCCAACGGGGACCCGGAGCACAGATACGCAGTATTTT
.	few	TRBJ1-4	TRBV7-3	CASSPNPANEKLFF	TGTGCCAGCAGCCCTAACCCTGCTAATGAAAAACTGTTTTTT
.	once	TRBJ1-5	TRBV5-1	CASSLIGGRGQPQHF	TGCGCCAGCAGCTTGATTGGGGGGCGAGGCCAGCCCCAGCATTTT
TRBD2	.	TRBJ2-7	TRBV10-3	CAISGGGQTYEQYF	TGTGCCATCAGTGGCGGGGGGCAAACCTACGAGCAGTACTTC
TRBD2	.	TRBJ2-7	TRBV4-2	CASSQDERGSGVEQYF	TGTGCCAGCAGCCAAGACGAGCGGGGGAGCGGAGTCGAGCAGTACTTC
.	.	TRBJ2-2	TRBV4-1	CASSRQEGTGELFF	TGCGCCAGCAGCCGGCAGGAGGGAACCGGGGAGCTGTTTTTT
.	.	TRBJ1-1	TRBV6-5	CATNRDYNAPAFF	TGTGCCACCAATCGGGACTACAACGCGCCAGCTTTCTTT
.	few	TRBJ1-4	TRBV15	CATSALGGVGEKLFF	TGTGCCACCAGCGCCCTGGGGGGGGTAGGTGAAAAACTGTTTTTT